One and the same sample provided the 22 T cell receptor beta chains below, sequenced in a study of blood T cells in healthy people across ages. A second roughly 6 to 12 cycle PCR used barcoded and J-beta primers. Each CDR3 protein is one row after TCRdb ran MiXCR on the 5' RACE reads. The sample holds roughly 1.7 million distinct CDR3 sequences, 34% seen once. Material for sequencing was blood. All receptors come from a woman in her 30s in good health.

In this sample, this clonotype turned up many times. This chain uses TRBV5-1 with TRBJ1-5; 7 bases fit TRBD1. The CDR3 length is 15 residues. CDR1 is SGHRS and CDR2 is YFSETQ in the germline V gene. The ends lost 5 bases at V and 3 bases at J; junction bases unmatched: 8. CDR3 region: CASRKGTDFNQPQHF. Written as DNA, the CDR3 is TGCGCCAGCAGAAAAGGGACAGATTTCAATCAGCCCCAGCATTTT.

The table lists this clonotype with many counts. The chain uses TRBV11-2 and TRBJ2-7; weak D call: TRBD2 (6 bases). The V end lost 0 bases, the J end lost 2 bases, and 11 bases lay between the germline ends. This CDR3 is built from 15 residues. The germline V gene has CDR1 SGHAT and CDR2 FQNNGV. The CDR3 region is CASSLDRTTTYEQYF. The CDR3 nucleotides read TGTGCCAGCAGCTTAGATCGGACTACTACCTACGAGCAGTACTTC. Looking up the rest from reference TRBV11-2 and TRBJ2-7 gives the full variable domain: EAGVAQSPRYKIIEKRQSVAFWCNPISGHATLYWYQQILGQGPKLLIQFQNNGVVDDSQLPKDRFSAERLKGVDSTLKIQPAKLEDSAVYLCASSLDRTTTYEQYFGPGTRLTVT.

The gene calls are TRBV30 and TRBJ1-2; possible D gene TRBD1, 6 bases. V lost 1 base, J lost 10 bases, and 19 bases lay in between. CDR1 is GTSNPN, CDR2 SVGIG, per germline (reference sequence). The length of the CDR3 is 14 residues. Written as DNA, the CDR3 is TGTGCCTGGAGTGCCGGGGAGGGGGGTATTGCCTACACCTTC. Amino acids: CAWSAGEGGIAYTF.

This clonotype came up a few times. V gene TRBV7-2 combines with J gene TRBJ2-1; 7 nucleotides match TRBD1. The germline V gene has CDR1 SGHTA and CDR2 FQGNSA. The CDR3 is made up of 15 amino acids. After removal of 5 bases from V and 4 bases from J, the junction contained 8 bases not matched to a gene. DNA of the CDR3: TGTGCCAGCAGCCGGACAGGCGAGGGGTACAATGAGCAGTTCTTC. Amino acids: CASSRTGEGYNEQFF.

Notes on this clonotype: The germline gene is not matched at one end of the junction; a read error may be the cause. V usage is TRBV29-1 and J usage is TRBJ2-5; 7 positions match TRBD1. The CDR3 consists of 13 residues. The germline V gene encodes CDR1 SQVTM and CDR2 ANQGSEA. Written as DNA, the CDR3 is TGCAGCGTAGGGGACAGTGCCTCGGAGACCCTGTACTTC. This gives the protein CSVGDSASETLYF.

This clonotype was seen only a few times. The rearrangement joins TRBV20-1 to TRBJ2-5; TRBD1 matches at 7 bases. Looked up from germline, CDR1 is DFQATT and CDR2 is SNEGSKA (reference sequence). CDR3 length: 14 amino acids. V was pared by 3 bases and J by 2 bases, with 6 bases of the junction left unmatched. The chain's CDR3 is CSASQDRYQETQYF. CDR3 nucleotides: TGCAGTGCTAGCCAGGACAGGTATCAAGAGACCCAGTACTTC.

This clonotype was detected many times. The chain combines TRBV4-2 with TRBJ1-2; TRBD1 agrees at 9 bases. The CDR3 loop spans 13 amino acids. Germline V gene data show CDR1 as LGHNA and CDR2 as YNFKEQ. After removal of 1 base from V and 8 bases from J, the junction contained 2 bases not matched to a gene. The chain's CDR3 is CASSQGTGAGYTF. DNA for the CDR3: TGTGCCAGCAGCCAAGGGACAGGGGCAGGCTACACCTTC.

This clonotype was found a few times. The V gene is TRBV9, the J gene TRBJ2-5; TRBD2 agrees at 7 bases. The CDR3 is 13 residues long. From germline, CDR1 is SGDLS and CDR2 YYNGEE. V lost 3 bases, J lost 7 bases, and 6 bases stayed unmatched. This CDR3 is CASSAGLPGTQYF. The DNA of the CDR3 is TGTGCCAGCAGCGCGGGACTACCCGGGACCCAGTACTTC.

V gene TRBV5-5 combines with J gene TRBJ2-5; 7 bases fit TRBD1. The CDR3 is 15 amino acids. CDR1 is SGHKS and CDR2 is YYEKEE in the germline V gene (reference sequence). V shed 4 bases, J shed 7 bases, and the junction held 13 bases outside the gene matches. CDR3 nucleotides: TGTGCCAGCAGCGAACCCGGGACAGTCTTGGCGACCCAGTACTTC. It encodes CASSEPGTVLATQYF. The variable domain in full, with the rest retrieved from reference TRBV5-5 and TRBJ2-5, is DAGVTQSPTHLIKTRGQQVTLRCSPISGHKSVSWYQQVLGQGPQFIFQYYEKEERGRGNFPDRFSARQFPNYSSELNVNALLLGDSALYLCASSEPGTVLATQYFGPGTRLLVL.

This clonotype was picked up a small number of times. The chain couples TRBV7-9 to TRBJ2-3; D unresolved. Germline CDR1 SEHNR, CDR2 FQNEAQ (reference sequence). Trimming took off 5 bases at V and 5 bases at J, with 8 bases between the two ends. The CDR3 spans 12 residues. The CDR3 nucleotides read TGTGCCAGCAGCGTAAAAAGAGATACGCAGTATTTT. It specifies CASSVKRDTQYF.

CDR3 protein: CASSLVPEQYEQYF. The DNA of the CDR3 is TGTGCCAGCAGCTTAGTGCCGGAGCAATACGAGCAGTACTTC. V usage is TRBV7-2 and J usage is TRBJ2-7; D is uncertain. The CDR3 has 14 amino acids. Looked up from germline, CDR1 is SGHTA and CDR2 is FQGNSA. Deletions cut 1 base from V and 4 bases from J, with 11 bases between. The full variable domain, with the rest looked up from reference TRBV7-2 and TRBJ2-7, is GAGVSQSPSNKVTEKGKDVELRCDPISGHTALYWYRQSLGQGLEFLIYFQGNSAPDKSGLPSDRFSAERTGGSVSTLTIQRTQQEDSAVYLCASSLVPEQYEQYFGPGTRLTVT.

V is TRBV20-1 and J is TRBJ2-1; tentatively, D is TRBD1 (5 bases). CDR1 is DFQATT and CDR2 is SNEGSKA in the germline V gene (reference sequence). The CDR3 is made up of 10 amino acids. Trimming took off 5 bases at V and 10 bases at J, with 9 bases between the two ends. CDR3 sequence (DNA): TGCAGTGCTCCGGCAGGGGAGCAGTTCTTC. It specifies CSAPAGEQFF.

The chain links TRBV27 to TRBJ1-3; TRBD1 matches at 11 bases. The CDR3 runs 14 residues. Losses at the gene ends were 6 bases for V and 9 bases for J; bases not matched to a gene: 7. Germline lookup yields CDR1 MNHEY and CDR2 SMNVEV (reference sequence). CDR3 protein: CASSAGTGGPTIYF. The CDR3 DNA follows: TGTGCCAGCAGCGCCGGGACAGGGGGGCCCACCATATATTTT.

In this sample, this clonotype turned up a few times. In nucleotides, the CDR3 is TGCAGTGCTAGAAGGACTAGCGGGAGGGTCGAGCCCTCCTACAATGAGCAGTTCTTC. This sequence encodes CSARRTSGRVEPSYNEQFF. This chain links TRBV20-1 with TRBJ2-1; 15 nucleotides align to TRBD2. The CDR3 has 19 residues. Germline lookup yields CDR1 DFQATT and CDR2 SNEGSKA (reference sequence). With 2 bases clipped from V and 0 bases from J, the junction kept 8 bases outside the gene matches.

This sequence joins TRBV14 and TRBJ2-1; 9 bases agree with TRBD2. Germline assignment: CDR1 SGHDN and CDR2 FVKESK. The CDR3 loop spans 20 amino acids. J lost 3 bases, V lost 0 bases, and 15 bases had no gene match. The CDR3 nucleotides are TGTGCCAGCAGCCAAGAGGTCGCGAGACTAGCGGAAGATCTCTACAATGAGCAGTTCTTC. This sequence encodes CASSQEVARLAEDLYNEQFF.

CDR3 protein: CAISAPDRERYGYTF. As DNA, the CDR3 is TGTGCCATCAGTGCTCCCGACCGAGAACGTTATGGCTACACCTTC. The rearrangement links TRBV10-3 to TRBJ1-2; D is undetermined. From germline, CDR1 is ENHRY and CDR2 SYGVKD. CDR3 length: 15 residues. V was pared by 4 bases and J by 5 bases, with 17 bases between.

This clonotype was found a few times. The chain combines TRBV3-1 with TRBJ2-1; perhaps D is TRBD1 or TRBD2 (5 bases each). The V end lost 5 bases, the J end lost 6 bases, and 14 bases lay between the germline ends. The CDR3 is 14 amino acids. CDR1 and CDR2 (germline): LGHDT, YNNKEL (reference sequence). The CDR3 DNA reads TGTGCCAGCAGCGAGGGGCCAGCCCCCAATGAGCAGTTCTTC. The encoded protein is CASSEGPAPNEQFF.

The chain is built from TRBV7-2 and TRBJ1-5; the match to TRBD1 covers 12 bases. With 8 bases clipped from V and 6 bases from J, the junction kept 5 bases outside the gene matches. CDR3 length: 14 residues. CDR1 is SGHTA, CDR2 FQGNSA, per germline. DNA for the CDR3: TGTGCCAGCGGGGACAGGGGGCGGACTCAGCCCCAGCATTTT. Translation: CASGDRGRTQPQHF.

The sample holds a few counts of this clonotype. The genes are TRBV28 and TRBJ2-7; D not resolved. This CDR3 has 14 amino acids. Germline CDR1 MDHEN, CDR2 SYDVKM. Trimming took 6 bases from V and 2 from J, leaving 14 bases between them. The CDR3 reads CASSEETPAYEQYF. CDR3 bases: TGTGCCAGCAGCGAAGAGACCCCTGCCTACGAGCAGTACTTC.

This clonotype was picked up many times. The genes are TRBV12-3 or TRBV12-4 and TRBJ1-2; TRBD1 might be the D (6 bases). V was cut by 6 bases and J by 4 bases, with 15 bases left in between. The CDR3 loop spans 14 amino acids. CDR3 nucleotide sequence: TGTGCCAGCAGGCTGGACAGTGCCGGCTATGGCTACACCTTC. This encodes CASRLDSAGYGYTF.

J is TRBJ2-1 and V is TRBV14; 8 bases align to TRBD1. The CDR3 totals 15 residues. Germline V gene lookup returns CDR1 SGHDN and CDR2 FVKESK. After removal of 6 bases from V and 4 bases from J, the junction contained 8 bases not matched to a gene. The CDR3 loop reads CASRSGTGVYNEQFF. CDR3 in DNA: TGTGCCAGCAGATCCGGGACAGGAGTATACAATGAGCAGTTCTTC. Full variable domain (missing parts from reference TRBV14 and TRBJ2-1): EAGVTQFPSHSVIEKGQTVTLRCDPISGHDNLYWYRRVMGKEIKFLLHFVKESKQDESGMPNNRFLAERTGGTYSTLKVQPAELEDSGVYFCASRSGTGVYNEQFFGPGTRLTVL.

This chain links TRBV5-5 with TRBJ1-2; TRBD1 matches at 9 bases. The CDR3 is 17 amino acids. Germline CDR1 reads SGHKS; CDR2 reads YYEKEE (reference sequence). J lost 6 bases, V lost 0 bases, and 12 bases had no gene match. DNA for the CDR3: TGTGCCAGCAGCTTGGTGATAGGACAGGGGAGAGTGGATGGCTACACCTTC. It yields the protein CASSLVIGQGRVDGYTF.